The 20 T cell receptor beta chains listed next were all sequenced from one sample in a study of blood T cell repertoires in COVID-19. The repertoire was sequenced with immunoSEQ multiplex PCR; TCRdb's copy has only in-frame clones and lacks some. The sample holds over 150,000 clones; over 80% are singletons and the top ten take 2.9%. Source material: peripheral blood. All receptors come from a woman aged 55-69 years with acute or convalescent COVID-19.

This sequence joins TRBV7-3 and TRBJ1-2, with TRBD1 matching 11 bases. CDR1 and CDR2 from the germline V gene are SGHTA and FQGTGA. The CDR3 runs to 17 residues. The ends lost 2 bases at V and 2 bases at J; junction bases unmatched: 7. CDR3: CASSLVPGQGVNYGYTF. The CDR3 bases are TGTGCCAGCAGCTTAGTCCCGGGACAGGGGGTGAACTATGGCTACACCTTC.

The chain recombines TRBV12-5 with TRBJ2-7, with D possibly being TRBD2 (6 bases). Germline CDR1 reads LGHNT; CDR2 reads FRNRAP. Between the trimmed V and J ends, which lost 2 bases and 3 bases, there was a span of 14 bases. The CDR3 has 15 amino acids. The CDR3 spells CASGLIGGVIYEQYF. The CDR3, as DNA: TGTGCTAGTGGTTTGATTGGCGGGGTCATCTACGAGCAGTACTTC.

The V gene is TRBV7-2, the J gene TRBJ1-5, with 8 bases fitting TRBD1. V was clipped by 5 bases and J by 7 bases; unmatched bases: 1. Germline V gene data show CDR1 as SGHTA and CDR2 as FQGNSA. The CDR3 spans 12 residues. The CDR3 nucleotides read TGTGCCAGCAGCCGACAGGGGCAGCCCCAGCATTTT. Encoded protein: CASSRQGQPQHF.

The chain is built from TRBV10-2 and TRBJ1-1, with TRBD1 as a possible D gene (5 bases). Germline CDR1 is WSHSY and CDR2 is SAAADI. V lost 4 bases to trimming and J lost 0 bases, with 12 bases between them. The length of the CDR3 is 15 residues. CDR3 DNA sequence: TGCGCCAGCAGTGGCCCCAGGGCTATGAACACTGAAGCTTTCTTT. Protein product: CASSGPRAMNTEAFF.

This sequence joins TRBV5-1 and TRBJ1-3, with a weak D call TRBD1 (5 bases). Germline CDR1 is SGHRS and CDR2 is YFSETQ. V was clipped by 0 bases and J by 0 bases, with 16 bases between them. This CDR3 spans 18 amino acids. CDR3 DNA sequence: TGCGCCAGCAGCTTGGCCGGGCAGGGTGGGCTCTCTGGAAACACCATATATTTT. Residues: CASSLAGQGGLSGNTIYF.

This clone has more than one count but fewer than ten. The V call is TRBV24-1, the J call TRBJ2-7, with D unresolved. The germline V and J ends were trimmed by 2 bases and 3 bases, with 10 bases remaining between them. This CDR3 region has 14 residues. Germline CDR1 reads KGHDR; CDR2 reads SFDVKD. The CDR3 region is CATSDSTAGYEQYF. The CDR3 DNA is TGTGCCACCAGTGATTCGACGGCAGGCTACGAGCAGTACTTC.

The V gene is TRBV30, the J gene TRBJ1-2; D gene uncertain. This CDR3 comprises 11 residues. Germline V gene lookup returns CDR1 GTSNPN and CDR2 SVGIG (reference sequence). The V gene lost 4 bases and the J gene lost 4 bases, with 7 bases spanning the gap. In nucleotides, the CDR3 is TGTGCCTGGACGAACTTCTATGGCTACACCTTC. This sequence encodes CAWTNFYGYTF.

The chain carries TRBV28 and TRBJ1-2; no reliable D call. CDR1 and CDR2 from the germline V gene are MDHEN and SYDVKM. With 2 bases removed from V and 2 bases from J, the gap between germline ends came to 12 bases. This CDR3 spans 15 amino acids. CDR3 region: CASSLGPQKNYGYTF. The CDR3 coding sequence is TGTGCCAGCAGTTTAGGCCCGCAGAAGAACTATGGCTACACCTTC.

This clone was observed a few times. The V gene is TRBV12-3 or TRBV12-4, the J gene TRBJ1-5; D possibly corresponds to TRBD1 (6 bases). The ends were cut back, 7 bases at V and 7 bases at J, with 14 bases in the middle. CDR3 length: 13 residues. The DNA for the CDR3 is TGTGCCAGCACAGGACAGAACGGCCAGCCCCAGCATTTT. Translating gives CASTGQNGQPQHF.

V gene TRBV4-2 combines with J gene TRBJ2-1; TRBD2 agrees at 7 bases. Per the germline V gene, CDR1 is LGHNA and CDR2 is YNFKEQ. The CDR3 covers 15 residues. The trim removed 2 bases at V and 3 bases at J, leaving 4 bases unmatched. In DNA, the CDR3 is TGTGCCAGCAGCCAAATAGCGGGTGACTACAATGAGCAGTTCTTC. Translating gives CASSQIAGDYNEQFF.

There are a few counts of this clone. The chain links TRBV9 to TRBJ2-1, with 15 bases lining up with TRBD2. This CDR3 has 18 residues. Trimming took 2 bases from V and 0 from J; bases not matched to a gene: 3. CDR1 and CDR2 (germline): SGDLS, YYNGEE. This CDR3 is CASSVGLAGGSSYNEQFF. CDR3 coding DNA: TGTGCCAGCAGCGTCGGACTAGCGGGGGGGAGCTCCTACAATGAGCAGTTCTTC.

This sequence joins TRBV5-1 and TRBJ1-5, with 8 bases fitting TRBD1. The ends lost 4 bases at V and 6 bases at J; junction bases unmatched: 6. The CDR3 is 14 amino acids. Germline values: CDR1 SGHRS, CDR2 YFSETQ. The CDR3 DNA reads as TGCGCCAGCAGCCCGACAGGGGATCCTCAGCCCCAGCATTTT. This gives the protein CASSPTGDPQPQHF. Together with reference TRBV5-1 and TRBJ1-5, the CDR3 gives the full variable domain: KAGVTQTPRYLIKTRGQQVTLSCSPISGHRSVSWYQQTPGQGLQFLFEYFSETQRNKGNFPGRFSGRQFSNSRSEMNVSTLELGDSALYLCASSPTGDPQPQHFGDGTRLSIL.

This clone occurred once. The sample has other DNA sequences that encode this CDR3 too. The genes are TRBV5-4 and TRBJ1-1, with TRBD1 identical over 7 bases. V dropped 4 bases and J dropped 1; count of bases not matched to a gene: 4. Germline CDR1 is SGHNT and CDR2 is YYREEE (reference sequence). This CDR3 has 14 amino acids. The CDR3 loop is CASSLGQENTEAFF. DNA for the CDR3: TGTGCCAGCAGCCTAGGACAGGAGAACACTGAAGCTTTCTTT.

The chain recombines TRBV5-1 with TRBJ2-7; TRBD2 matches 7 bases. The J segment lost 5 bases and the V segment lost 5 bases, leaving 13 bases of the junction unmatched. Per germline, CDR1 SGHRS and CDR2 YFSETQ. This CDR3 spans 15 amino acids. The CDR3 DNA follows: TGCGCCAGCAGATGGGAGGGACGGGGGGTGGACGAGCAGTACTTC. This encodes CASRWEGRGVDEQYF.

This clone came up a few times. The chain carries TRBV4-2 and TRBJ2-7; D may be TRBD1 (6 bases). The CDR3 totals 14 residues. The V gene lost 0 bases and the J gene lost 5 bases, with 11 bases spanning the gap. Germline CDR1 reads LGHNA; CDR2 reads YNFKEQ. The CDR3: CASSQDPAGDEQYF. The CDR3, as DNA: TGTGCCAGCAGCCAAGACCCAGCAGGGGACGAGCAGTACTTC.

V is TRBV12-5 and J is TRBJ1-1; D not resolved. The CDR3 sequence is 12 residues long. V lost 1 base and J lost 5, with 5 bases in between. CDR1 and CDR2 (germline): LGHNT, FRNRAP. The chain's CDR3 is CASGLGVTEAFF. In nucleotides, the CDR3 is TGTGCTAGTGGTTTGGGAGTAACTGAAGCTTTCTTT.

The chain is built from TRBV19 and TRBJ2-7; tentative D call: TRBD1 (6 bases). CDR3 length equals 14 residues. With 7 bases removed from V and 4 bases from J, the gap between germline ends came to 17 bases. Germline V lookup: CDR1 LNHDA, CDR2 SQIVND (reference sequence). CDR3 sequence reads: CASTIFLGAYEQYF. For the CDR3, the DNA is TGTGCCAGTACCATCTTCCTGGGGGCTTACGAGCAGTACTTC. Together with reference TRBV19 and TRBJ2-7, the CDR3 gives the full variable domain: DGGITQSPKYLFRKEGQNVTLSCEQNLNHDAMYWYRQDPGQGLRLIYYSQIVNDFQKGDIAEGYSVSREKKESFPLTVTSAQKNPTAFYLCASTIFLGAYEQYFGPGTRLTVT.

The genes are TRBV18 and TRBJ1-3; 9 bases agree with TRBD1. Germline V lookup: CDR1 KGHSH, CDR2 LQKENI. CDR3 length: 17 residues. Trimming at V came to 0 bases and at J to 0 bases, leaving 3 bases not matched to a gene. In nucleotides, the CDR3 is TGTGCCAGCTCACCACCCTCGGGACAGGGCTCTGGAAACACCATATATTTT. Its protein is CASSPPSGQGSGNTIYF.

This sequence joins TRBV5-6 and TRBJ1-4, with TRBD1 matching 7 bases. Germline CDR1 reads SGHDT; CDR2 reads YYEEEE. CDR3 size: 13 residues. The V segment lost 4 bases and the J segment 7 bases; nucleotides outside the gene matches: 4. This chain's CDR3 is CASSRDRAEKLFF. CDR3 nucleotide sequence: TGTGCCAGCAGCCGCGACAGGGCTGAAAAACTGTTTTTT.

The rearrangement links TRBV5-1 to TRBJ2-5; D is possibly TRBD2 (6 bases). Germline CDR1 is SGHRS and CDR2 is YFSETQ. V lost 0 bases and J lost 5, with 20 bases in between. The CDR3 runs to 17 residues. DNA for the CDR3: TGCGCCAGCAGCTTGGGCCCCGGAGGAGGGGATGATGAGACCCAGTACTTC. Translation gives CASSLGPGGGDDETQYF.